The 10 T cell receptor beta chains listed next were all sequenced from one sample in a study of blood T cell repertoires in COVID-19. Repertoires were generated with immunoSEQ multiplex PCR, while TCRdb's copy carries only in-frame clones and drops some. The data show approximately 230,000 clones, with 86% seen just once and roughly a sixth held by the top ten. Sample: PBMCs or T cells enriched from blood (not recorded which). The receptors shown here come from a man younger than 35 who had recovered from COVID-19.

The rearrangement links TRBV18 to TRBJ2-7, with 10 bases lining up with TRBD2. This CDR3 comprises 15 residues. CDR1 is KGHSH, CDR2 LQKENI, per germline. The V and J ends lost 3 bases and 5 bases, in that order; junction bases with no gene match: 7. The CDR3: CASSPPPSGSHEQYF. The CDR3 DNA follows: TGTGCCAGCTCACCCCCACCTAGCGGGAGCCACGAGCAGTACTTC.

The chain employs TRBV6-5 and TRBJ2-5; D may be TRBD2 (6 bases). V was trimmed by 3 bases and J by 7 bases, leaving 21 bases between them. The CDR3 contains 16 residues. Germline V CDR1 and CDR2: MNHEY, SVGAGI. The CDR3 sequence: CASSYNPFSEAGTQYF. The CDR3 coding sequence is TGTGCCAGCAGTTATAATCCGTTCTCGGAAGCGGGGACCCAGTACTTC.

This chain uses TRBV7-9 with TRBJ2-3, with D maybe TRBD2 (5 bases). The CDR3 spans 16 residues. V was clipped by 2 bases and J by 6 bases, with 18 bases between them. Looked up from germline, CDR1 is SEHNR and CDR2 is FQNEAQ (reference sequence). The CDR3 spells CASSLLRASSGDTQYF. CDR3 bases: TGTGCCAGCAGCTTACTGCGGGCATCCTCGGGGGATACGCAGTATTTT.

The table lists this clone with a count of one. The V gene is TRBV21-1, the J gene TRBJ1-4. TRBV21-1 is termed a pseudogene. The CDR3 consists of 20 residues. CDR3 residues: CASNPPGTPPELSEVEKLFF. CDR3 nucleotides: TGTGCCAGCAACCCCCCGGGGACTCCACCTGAACTAAGTGAGGTTGAAAAACTGTTTTTT.

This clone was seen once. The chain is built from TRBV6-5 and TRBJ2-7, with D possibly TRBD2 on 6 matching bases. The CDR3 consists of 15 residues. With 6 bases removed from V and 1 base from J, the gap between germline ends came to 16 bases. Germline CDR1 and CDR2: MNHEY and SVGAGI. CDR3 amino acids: CASSRVGRLSYEQYF. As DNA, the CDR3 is TGTGCCAGCAGCCGCGTAGGGAGGTTGTCCTACGAGCAGTACTTC.

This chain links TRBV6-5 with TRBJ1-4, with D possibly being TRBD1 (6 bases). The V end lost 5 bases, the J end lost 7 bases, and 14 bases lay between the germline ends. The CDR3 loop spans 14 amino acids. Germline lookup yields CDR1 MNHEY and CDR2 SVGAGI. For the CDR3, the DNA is TGTGCCAGCAGTAACCTCGGGACAACTGAAAAACTGTTTTTT. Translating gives CASSNLGTTEKLFF.

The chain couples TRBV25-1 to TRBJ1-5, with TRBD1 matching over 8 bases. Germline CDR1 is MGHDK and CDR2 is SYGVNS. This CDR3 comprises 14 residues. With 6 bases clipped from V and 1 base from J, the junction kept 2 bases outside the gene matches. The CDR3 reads CASSDRGSNQPQHF. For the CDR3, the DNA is TGTGCCAGCAGCGACAGGGGAAGCAATCAGCCCCAGCATTTT.

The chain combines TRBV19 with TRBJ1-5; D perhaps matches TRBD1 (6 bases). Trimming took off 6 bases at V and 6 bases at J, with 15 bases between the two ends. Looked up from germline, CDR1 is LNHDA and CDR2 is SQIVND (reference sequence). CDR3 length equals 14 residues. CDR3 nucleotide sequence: TGTGCCAGTAGCTTGGGGGCGGTGTTTCAGCCCCAGCATTTT. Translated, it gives CASSLGAVFQPQHF.

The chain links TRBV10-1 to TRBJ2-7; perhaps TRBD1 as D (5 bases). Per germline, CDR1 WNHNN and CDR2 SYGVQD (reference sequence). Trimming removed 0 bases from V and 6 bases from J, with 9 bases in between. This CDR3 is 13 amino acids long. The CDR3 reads CASSESGRGEQYF. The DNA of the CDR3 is TGCGCCAGCAGTGAGTCGGGAAGGGGCGAGCAGTACTTC.

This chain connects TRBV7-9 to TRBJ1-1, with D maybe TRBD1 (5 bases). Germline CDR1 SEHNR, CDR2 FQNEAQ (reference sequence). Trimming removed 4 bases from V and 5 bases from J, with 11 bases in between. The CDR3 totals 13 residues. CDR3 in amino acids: CASSSWGDTEAFF. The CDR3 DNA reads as TGTGCCAGCAGCTCGTGGGGGGATACTGAAGCTTTCTTT. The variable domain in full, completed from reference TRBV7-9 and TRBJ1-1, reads DTGVSQNPRHKITKRGQNVTFRCDPISEHNRLYWYRQTLGQGPEFLTYFQNEAQLEKSRLLSDRFSAERPKGSFSTLEIQRTEQGDSAMYLCASSSWGDTEAFFGQGTRLTVV.